This passage covers 19 T cell receptor beta chains from one sample sequenced in a study of molecular identifiers for immune sequencing clone quantification. TCRdb used MiXCR to reprocess the PCR reads, holding one entry per CDR3 protein. The data show some 8,500 distinct CDR3 sequences, approximately 15% seen once. Material: naive CD8+ T cells from blood, with Jurkat cell RNA spiked in. Indicated subset: FACS-sorted CD8+CD4-CCR7+CD45RA+ naive T cells. Receptors originate from a human donor in good health. Some libraries in this study had Jurkat cell RNA spiked in.

This clonotype occurred many times. The chain carries TRBV12-3 or TRBV12-4 and TRBJ2-2; D uncertain. The CDR3 is 15 residues long. V was pared by 6 bases and J by 3 bases, with 14 bases between. CDR3 sequence (DNA): TGTGCCAGCAGCCCCGCCCCGACCGACACCGGGGAGCTGTTTTTT. This encodes CASSPAPTDTGELFF.

This clonotype was seen at least ten times. This chain uses TRBV24-1 with TRBJ2-5, with a weak D call TRBD1 (6 bases). V was trimmed by 4 bases and J by 4 bases, leaving 12 bases between them. CDR1 is KGHDR and CDR2 is SFDVKD in the germline V gene. The CDR3 has 14 residues. The CDR3 nucleotides read TGTGCCACCAGTGAATCCGCCAGGGGAGAGACCCAGTACTTC. Its translation is CATSESARGETQYF.

This clonotype was counted ten times or more. Given a much more abundant clone one base away, this may be a read error. The gene calls are TRBV7-2 and TRBJ1-5; D gene uncertain. Looked up from germline, CDR1 is SGHTA and CDR2 is FQGNSA. This CDR3 is 15 amino acids long. This CDR3 reads CASSLALHGGQPPHF. CDR3 bases: TGTGCCAGCAGCTTAGCGCTCCACGGTGGGCAGCCCCCGCATTTT.

A remark on this clonotype: A much bigger clone sits one base away, suggesting this may be a read error. The chain employs TRBV6-2 or TRBV6-3 and TRBJ2-2; the D gene is possibly TRBD2 (5 bases). V dropped 5 bases and J dropped 3 bases, with 10 bases sitting between them. Per the germline V gene, CDR1 is MNHEY and CDR2 is SVGEGT. The CDR3 is made up of 14 amino acids. CDR3 in amino acids: CASSPSHDTGELFF. DNA for the CDR3: TGTGCCAGCAGTCCTAGCCACGACACCGGGGAGCTGTTTTTT.

In this sample, this clonotype turned up many times. The J gene is TRBJ1-1, the V gene TRBV7-2; D remains ambiguous. Germline lookup yields CDR1 SGHTA and CDR2 FQGNSA. Trimming took off 7 bases at V and 0 bases at J, with 15 bases between the two ends. The CDR3 is 15 residues long. The CDR3 here is CASTISGVLNTEAFF. The CDR3 nucleotides are TGTGCCAGCACTATAAGTGGGGTACTGAACACTGAAGCTTTCTTT. Variable domain in full (rest from reference TRBV7-2 and TRBJ1-1): GAGVSQSPSNKVTEKGKDVELRCDPISGHTALYWYRQSLGQGLEFLIYFQGNSAPDKSGLPSDRFSAERTGGSVSTLTIQRTQQEDSAVYLCASTISGVLNTEAFFGQGTRLTVV.

In its sample, this clonotype was seen a few times. The chain is built from TRBV2 and TRBJ2-1; TRBD2 aligns across 8 bases. CDR3 length: 15 residues. Per germline, CDR1 SNHLY and CDR2 FYNNEI. Trimming removed 2 bases from V and 8 bases from J; junction bases left unmatched: 8. CDR3 sequence (DNA): TGTGCCAGCAGTGAAAATGGAGCGGGAGCTGATGAGCAGTTCTTC. Translated: CASSENGAGADEQFF.

In its sample, this clonotype ranks as medium-sized. V usage is TRBV6-1 and J usage is TRBJ2-3; D perhaps matches TRBD1 (6 bases). This CDR3 region has 15 residues. Trimming took 2 bases from V and 4 from J, leaving 13 bases between them. CDR1 is MNHNS and CDR2 is SASEGT in the germline V gene. CDR3 in DNA: TGTGCCAGCAGTGAACCCCGGACAGTGGCAGATACGCAGTATTTT. Protein sequence: CASSEPRTVADTQYF.

In regard to this clonotype: A much larger clonotype is one base distant, so this may be a read error. The chain recombines TRBV28 with TRBJ2-1, with TRBD1 matching 7 bases. In germline, CDR1 is MDHEN, CDR2 SYDVKM. The CDR3 loop spans 15 amino acids. J gave up 6 bases and V 8 bases, and 13 bases lay outside the gene matches. This CDR3 is CASGSGTVTTNEQFF. The CDR3 bases are TGTGCCAGCGGCTCCGGGACAGTCACCACCAATGAGCAGTTCTTC.

This clonotype was observed at least ten times. This chain joins TRBV27 and TRBJ2-1; 8 bases map to TRBD2. Germline CDR1 MNHEY, CDR2 SMNVEV (reference sequence). The CDR3 is 16 residues long. The V segment lost 5 bases and the J segment 4 bases; nucleotides outside the gene matches: 10. For the CDR3, the DNA is TGTGCCAGCAGTCCTCAACCGGGACTAGGTTACAATGAGCAGTTCTTC. It yields the protein CASSPQPGLGYNEQFF.

This clonotype has a single count. The chain carries TRBV3-1 and TRBJ2-7, with 7 nucleotides matching TRBD1. The trim removed 5 bases at V and 0 bases at J, leaving 10 bases unmatched. This CDR3 is built from 16 residues. The V gene's germline CDR1 is LGHDT and CDR2 YNNKEL (reference sequence). CDR3 sequence (DNA): TGTGCCAGCAGCTACACCGGGACAGAATCCTCCTACGAGCAGTACTTC. Translating gives CASSYTGTESSYEQYF.

By share, this clonotype ranks as medium-sized. V is TRBV29-1 and J is TRBJ2-7; TRBD1 matches 9 bases. The CDR3 length is 13 residues. The germline CDR1 and CDR2 sequences are SQVTM and ANQGSEA. The V and J ends lost 6 bases and 3 bases, in that order; junction bases with no gene match: 6. The CDR3 DNA is TGCAGCGTGTCCGGGACAGGGAGCTACGAGCAGTACTTC. Translation: CSVSGTGSYEQYF.

This clonotype was found many times. CDR3 amino acids: CASSYDRRLALDEQFF. CDR3 coding DNA: TGTGCCAGCAGTTACGATCGGAGGCTAGCGCTGGATGAGCAGTTCTTC. J is TRBJ2-1 and V is TRBV6-2 or TRBV6-3; a possible D gene is TRBD2 (6 bases). Germline V gene data show CDR1 as MNHEY and CDR2 as SVGEGT. Trimming cost V 2 bases and J 8 bases, with 19 bases left between them. There are 16 residues in the CDR3.

This clonotype is medium-sized by share. The CDR3 DNA is TGCAGCGTTACAGGGGATAGCAATCAGCCCCAGCATTTT. Translating gives CSVTGDSNQPQHF. The V gene is TRBV29-1, the J gene TRBJ1-5; 7 bases are shared with TRBD1. Losses at the gene ends were 5 bases for V and 0 bases for J; bases not matched to a gene: 1. CDR3 length: 13 amino acids. The V gene's germline CDR1 is SQVTM and CDR2 ANQGSEA.

This clonotype is judged medium-sized. The J gene is TRBJ2-5, the V gene TRBV7-2, with a possible D match to TRBD1 (6 bases). The CDR3 has 14 amino acids. Germline loops: CDR1 SGHTA, CDR2 FQGNSA. Deletions cut 1 base from V and 5 bases from J, with 11 bases between. The CDR3 region has the DNA TGTGCCAGCAGCTTAGAACAGGGATGGGAGACCCAGTACTTC. It yields the protein CASSLEQGWETQYF.

As to this clonotype: Lacking the conserved final phenylalanine or tryptophan, this CDR3 likely reflects a read error. The chain couples TRBV13 to TRBJ2-2; 7 nucleotides line up with TRBD1. CDR1 PRHDT and CDR2 FYEKMQ come from the germline V gene (reference sequence). CDR3 length: 17 amino acids. CDR3 DNA: TGTGCCGGCAGCTCCAGTTCCGACAGGGTAAACACCGGGGAGCTGTTTCTT. This encodes CAGSSSSDRVNTGELFL.

This clonotype has ten or more counts. The V gene is TRBV29-1, the J gene TRBJ1-2; tentatively, D is TRBD1 (5 bases). Germline V CDR1 and CDR2: SQVTM, ANQGSEA. The CDR3 length is 13 residues. V was pared by 5 bases and J by 4 bases, with 14 bases between. Written as DNA, the CDR3 is TGCAGCGTTAGGGCGACAGACCCCTATGGCTACACCTTC. Its protein is CSVRATDPYGYTF.

This clonotype is categorized as medium-sized. The chain employs TRBV28 and TRBJ1-5; D call uncertain. V lost 1 base to trimming and J lost 3 bases, with 13 bases between them. Looked up from germline, CDR1 is MDHEN and CDR2 is SYDVKM. This CDR3 contains 16 residues. CDR3 nucleotide sequence: TGTGCCAGCAGTTTATTGTCCCTGGGCTCCAATCAGCCCCAGCATTTT. It translates to CASSLLSLGSNQPQHF. Using reference TRBV28 and TRBJ1-5 for the parts outside the CDR3, the full variable domain is DVKVTQSSRYLVKRTGEKVFLECVQDMDHENMFWYRQDPGLGLRLIYFSYDVKMKEKGDIPEGYSVSREKKERFSLILESASTNQTSMYLCASSLLSLGSNQPQHFGDGTRLSIL.

Sample share makes this clonotype medium-sized. This rearrangement joins TRBV14 to TRBJ1-1, with D possibly TRBD1 on 6 matching bases. Germline lookup yields CDR1 SGHDN and CDR2 FVKESK. There are 16 residues in the CDR3. V was clipped by 0 bases and J by 1 base, with 12 bases between them. CDR3 protein: CASSQDVGGWNTEAFF. CDR3 sequence (DNA): TGTGCCAGCAGCCAAGACGTAGGGGGATGGAACACTGAAGCTTTCTTT.

The rearrangement links TRBV5-4 to TRBJ2-7; D call uncertain. V was clipped by 4 bases and J by 1 base, with 12 bases between them. CDR3 length: 14 residues. CDR1 SGHNT and CDR2 YYREEE come from the germline V gene (reference sequence). This CDR3 reads CASSGHTASYEQYF. DNA of the CDR3: TGTGCCAGCAGCGGCCATACCGCTTCCTACGAGCAGTACTTC. Based on the CDR3 plus reference TRBV5-4 and TRBJ2-7, the full variable domain is ETGVTQSPTHLIKTRGQQVTLRCSSQSGHNTVSWYQQALGQGPQFIFQYYREEENGRGNFPPRFSGLQFPNYSSELNVNALELDDSALYLCASSGHTASYEQYFGPGTRLTVT.